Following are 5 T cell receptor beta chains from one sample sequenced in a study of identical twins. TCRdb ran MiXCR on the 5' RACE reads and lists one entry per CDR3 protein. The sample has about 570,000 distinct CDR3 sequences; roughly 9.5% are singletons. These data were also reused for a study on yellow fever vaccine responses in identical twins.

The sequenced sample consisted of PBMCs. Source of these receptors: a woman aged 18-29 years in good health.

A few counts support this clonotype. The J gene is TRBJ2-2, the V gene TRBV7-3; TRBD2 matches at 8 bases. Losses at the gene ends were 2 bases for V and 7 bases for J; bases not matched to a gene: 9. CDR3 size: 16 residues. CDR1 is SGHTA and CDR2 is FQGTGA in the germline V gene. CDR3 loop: CASSLLSGGADGELFF. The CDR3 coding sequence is TGTGCCAGCAGCTTATTGTCCGGGGGGGCTGACGGGGAGCTGTTTTTT.

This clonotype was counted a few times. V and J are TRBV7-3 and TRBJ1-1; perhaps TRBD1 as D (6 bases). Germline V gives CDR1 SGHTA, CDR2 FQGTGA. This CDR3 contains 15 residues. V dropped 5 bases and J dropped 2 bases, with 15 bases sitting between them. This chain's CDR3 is CASSLTSDSNTEAFF. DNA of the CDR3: TGTGCCAGCAGCCTCACCTCGGACAGCAACACTGAAGCTTTCTTT.

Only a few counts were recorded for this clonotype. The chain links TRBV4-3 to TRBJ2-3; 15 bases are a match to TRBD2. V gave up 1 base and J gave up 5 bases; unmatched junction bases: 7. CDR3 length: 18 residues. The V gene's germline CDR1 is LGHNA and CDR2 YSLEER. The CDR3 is CASSQGPSGLAGGDTQYF. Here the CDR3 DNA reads TGCGCCAGCAGCCAAGGCCCTTCGGGACTAGCGGGAGGAGATACGCAGTATTTT.

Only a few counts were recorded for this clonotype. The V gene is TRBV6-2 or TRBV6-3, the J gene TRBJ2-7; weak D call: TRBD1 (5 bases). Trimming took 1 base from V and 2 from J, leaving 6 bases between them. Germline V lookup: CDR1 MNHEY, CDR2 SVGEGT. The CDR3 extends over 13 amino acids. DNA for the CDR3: TGTGCCAGCAGTTACTTGGACACCTACGAGCAGTACTTC. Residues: CASSYLDTYEQYF.

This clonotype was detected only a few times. The CDR3 spells CASSWAGSASNEKLFF. The CDR3 DNA is TGCGCCAGCAGCTGGGCAGGGAGCGCTTCTAATGAAAAACTGTTTTTT. The chain recombines TRBV5-1 with TRBJ1-4; possibly TRBD1 for D (5 bases). CDR1 is SGHRS, CDR2 YFSETQ, per germline. The germline V and J ends were trimmed by 3 bases and 3 bases, with 15 bases remaining between them. The CDR3 runs to 16 residues.